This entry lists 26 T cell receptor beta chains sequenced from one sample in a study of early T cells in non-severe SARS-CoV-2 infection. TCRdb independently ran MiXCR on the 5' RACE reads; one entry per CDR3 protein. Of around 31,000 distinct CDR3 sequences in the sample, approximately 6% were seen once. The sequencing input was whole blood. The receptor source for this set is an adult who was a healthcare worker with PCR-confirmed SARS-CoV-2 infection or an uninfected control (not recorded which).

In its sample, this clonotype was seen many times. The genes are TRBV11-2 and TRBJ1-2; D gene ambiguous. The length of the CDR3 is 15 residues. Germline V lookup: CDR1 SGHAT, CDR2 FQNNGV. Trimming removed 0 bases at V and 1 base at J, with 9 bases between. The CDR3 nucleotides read TGTGCCAGCAGCTTAGACGGCGGGAATAACTATGGCTACACCTTC. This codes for CASSLDGGNNYGYTF.

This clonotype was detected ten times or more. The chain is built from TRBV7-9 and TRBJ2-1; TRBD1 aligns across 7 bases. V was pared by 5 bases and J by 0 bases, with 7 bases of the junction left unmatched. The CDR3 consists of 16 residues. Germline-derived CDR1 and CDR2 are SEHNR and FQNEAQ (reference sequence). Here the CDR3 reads CASSEGDSSSYNEQFF. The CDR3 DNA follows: TGTGCCAGCAGCGAAGGGGACAGTAGCTCCTACAATGAGCAGTTCTTC.

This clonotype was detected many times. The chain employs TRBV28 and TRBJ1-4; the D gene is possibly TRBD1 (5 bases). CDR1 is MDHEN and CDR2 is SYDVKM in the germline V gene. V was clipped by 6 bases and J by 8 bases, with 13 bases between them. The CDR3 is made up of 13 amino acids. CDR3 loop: CASRTRVREKLFF. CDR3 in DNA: TGTGCCAGCAGGACCAGGGTCCGAGAAAAACTGTTTTTT.

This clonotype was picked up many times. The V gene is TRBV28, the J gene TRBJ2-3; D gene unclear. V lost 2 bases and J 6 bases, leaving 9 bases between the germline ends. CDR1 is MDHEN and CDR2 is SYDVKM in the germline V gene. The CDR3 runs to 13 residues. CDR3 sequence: CASSLRKGDTQYF. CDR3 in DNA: TGTGCCAGCAGTTTAAGGAAAGGGGATACGCAGTATTTT.

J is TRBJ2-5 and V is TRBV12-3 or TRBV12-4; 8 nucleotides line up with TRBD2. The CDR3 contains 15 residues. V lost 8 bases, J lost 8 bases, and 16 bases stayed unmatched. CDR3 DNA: TGTGCCAGCCTCTCGTCGGGACTAGGGGAAGGAACCCAGTACTTC. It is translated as CASLSSGLGEGTQYF.

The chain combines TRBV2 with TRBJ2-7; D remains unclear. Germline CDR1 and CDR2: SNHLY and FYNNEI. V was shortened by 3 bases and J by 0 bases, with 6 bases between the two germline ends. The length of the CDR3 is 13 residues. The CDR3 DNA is TGTGCCAGCAGTGAGGCTATCTCCTACGAGCAGTACTTC. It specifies CASSEAISYEQYF.

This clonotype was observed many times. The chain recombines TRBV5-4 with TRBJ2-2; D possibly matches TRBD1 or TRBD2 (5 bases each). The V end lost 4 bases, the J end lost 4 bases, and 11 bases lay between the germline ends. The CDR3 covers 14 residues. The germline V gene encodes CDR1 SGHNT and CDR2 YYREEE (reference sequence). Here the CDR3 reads CASSLRDLTGELFF. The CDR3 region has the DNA TGTGCCAGCAGCCTAAGGGACCTCACCGGGGAGCTGTTTTTT.

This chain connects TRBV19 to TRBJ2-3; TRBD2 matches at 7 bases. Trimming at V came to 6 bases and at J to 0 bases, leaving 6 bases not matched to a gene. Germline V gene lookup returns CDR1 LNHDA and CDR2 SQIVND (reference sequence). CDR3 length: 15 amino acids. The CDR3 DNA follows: TGTGCCAGTAGGCTAAGCGGGACTAGCACAGATACGCAGTATTTT. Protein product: CASRLSGTSTDTQYF. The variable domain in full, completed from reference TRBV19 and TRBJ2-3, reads DGGITQSPKYLFRKEGQNVTLSCEQNLNHDAMYWYRQDPGQGLRLIYYSQIVNDFQKGDIAEGYSVSREKKESFPLTVTSAQKNPTAFYLCASRLSGTSTDTQYFGPGTRLTVL.

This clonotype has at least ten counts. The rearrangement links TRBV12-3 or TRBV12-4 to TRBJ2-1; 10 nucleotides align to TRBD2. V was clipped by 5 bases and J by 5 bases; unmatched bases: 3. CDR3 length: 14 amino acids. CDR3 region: CASSAGLANNEQFF. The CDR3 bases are TGTGCCAGCAGTGCGGGACTAGCGAACAATGAGCAGTTCTTC.

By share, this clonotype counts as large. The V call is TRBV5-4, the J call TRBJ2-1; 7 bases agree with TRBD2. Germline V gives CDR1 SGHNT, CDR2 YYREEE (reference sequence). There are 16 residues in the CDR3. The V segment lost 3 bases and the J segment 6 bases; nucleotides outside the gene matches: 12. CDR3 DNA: TGTGCCAGCAGCTCTACTAGCGCGAACACCATCAATGAGCAGTTCTTC. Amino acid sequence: CASSSTSANTINEQFF.

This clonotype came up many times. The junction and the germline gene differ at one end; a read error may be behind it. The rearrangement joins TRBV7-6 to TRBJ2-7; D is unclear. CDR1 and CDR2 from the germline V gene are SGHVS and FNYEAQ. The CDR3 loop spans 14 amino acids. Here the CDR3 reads CASSLSPSSDEQYF. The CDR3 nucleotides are TGTGCCAGCAGCTTATCCCCCTCCTCCGACGAGCAGTACTTC.

This CDR3 is CSVEPRLRGLNEQFF. The CDR3 region has the DNA TGCAGCGTTGAACCACGGCTTAGAGGACTCAATGAGCAGTTCTTC. The V call is TRBV29-1, the J call TRBJ2-1; D possibly corresponds to TRBD2 (5 bases). Trimming removed 2 bases from V and 6 bases from J, with 17 bases in between. Germline V gene lookup returns CDR1 SQVTM and CDR2 ANQGSEA. The CDR3 is made up of 15 amino acids.

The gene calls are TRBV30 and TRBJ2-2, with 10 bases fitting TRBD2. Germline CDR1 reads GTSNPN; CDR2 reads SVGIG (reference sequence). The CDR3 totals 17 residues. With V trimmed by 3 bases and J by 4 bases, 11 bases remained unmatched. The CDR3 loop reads CAWSRIAGGRSTGELFF. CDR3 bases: TGTGCCTGGAGCCGGATAGCGGGAGGACGTAGCACCGGGGAGCTGTTTTTT.

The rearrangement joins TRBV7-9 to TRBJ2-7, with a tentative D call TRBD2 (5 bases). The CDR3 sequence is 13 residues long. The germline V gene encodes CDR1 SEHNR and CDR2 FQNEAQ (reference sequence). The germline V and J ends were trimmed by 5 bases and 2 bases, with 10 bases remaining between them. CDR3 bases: TGTGCCAGCAGCCGAACTAGTCCCTACGAGCAGTACTTC. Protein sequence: CASSRTSPYEQYF.

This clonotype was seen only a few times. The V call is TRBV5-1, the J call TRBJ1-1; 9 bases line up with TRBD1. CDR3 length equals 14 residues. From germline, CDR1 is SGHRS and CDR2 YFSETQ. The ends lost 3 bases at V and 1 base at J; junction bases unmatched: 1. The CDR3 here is CASSWTGENTEAFF. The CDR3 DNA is TGCGCCAGCAGCTGGACAGGGGAGAACACTGAAGCTTTCTTT.

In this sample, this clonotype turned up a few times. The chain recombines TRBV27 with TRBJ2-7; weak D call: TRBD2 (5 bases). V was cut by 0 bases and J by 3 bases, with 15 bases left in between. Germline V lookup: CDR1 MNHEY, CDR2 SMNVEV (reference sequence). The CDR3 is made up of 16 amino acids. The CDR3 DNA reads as TGTGCCAGCAGTTTATCGGAGGCAGGACCATTCTACGAGCAGTACTTC. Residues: CASSLSEAGPFYEQYF.

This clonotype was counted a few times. This CDR3 reads CASSPSSGELFF. The CDR3 DNA reads TGTGCCAGCTCACCGTCGTCCGGGGAGCTGTTTTTT. The chain has TRBV18 and TRBJ2-2; D gene unclear. CDR3 length: 12 amino acids. V lost 3 bases and J lost 6, with 5 bases in between. Per the germline V gene, CDR1 is KGHSH and CDR2 is LQKENI.

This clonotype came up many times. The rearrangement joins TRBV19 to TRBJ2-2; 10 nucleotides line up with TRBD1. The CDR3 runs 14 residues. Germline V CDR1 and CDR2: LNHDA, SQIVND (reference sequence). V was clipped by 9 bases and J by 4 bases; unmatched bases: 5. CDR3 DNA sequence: TGTGCCAGCGGGACAGGGGTTACCACCGGGGAGCTGTTTTTT. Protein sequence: CASGTGVTTGELFF. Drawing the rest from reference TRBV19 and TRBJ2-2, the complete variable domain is DGGITQSPKYLFRKEGQNVTLSCEQNLNHDAMYWYRQDPGQGLRLIYYSQIVNDFQKGDIAEGYSVSREKKESFPLTVTSAQKNPTAFYLCASGTGVTTGELFFGEGSRLTVL.

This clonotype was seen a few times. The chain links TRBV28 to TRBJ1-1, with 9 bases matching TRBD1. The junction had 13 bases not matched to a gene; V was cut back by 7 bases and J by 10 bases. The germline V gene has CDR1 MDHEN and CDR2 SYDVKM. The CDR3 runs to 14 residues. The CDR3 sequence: CASKARGQGASAFF. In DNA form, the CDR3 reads TGTGCCAGCAAGGCCCGGGGACAGGGAGCTTCAGCTTTCTTT.

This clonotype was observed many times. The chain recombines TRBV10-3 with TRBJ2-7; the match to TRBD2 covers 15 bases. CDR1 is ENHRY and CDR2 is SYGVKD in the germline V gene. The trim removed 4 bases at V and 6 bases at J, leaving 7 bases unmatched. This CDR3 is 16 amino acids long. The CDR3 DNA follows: TGTGCCATCAGTGGGACTAGCGGGAGGGCCGGAGGCGAGCAGTACTTC. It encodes CAISGTSGRAGGEQYF.

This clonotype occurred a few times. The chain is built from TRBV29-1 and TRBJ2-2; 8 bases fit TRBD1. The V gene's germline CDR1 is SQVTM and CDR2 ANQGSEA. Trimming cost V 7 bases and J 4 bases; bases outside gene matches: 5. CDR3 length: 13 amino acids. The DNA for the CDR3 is TGCAGCGGCGGGACAGGAAGCACCGGGGAGCTGTTTTTT. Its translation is CSGGTGSTGELFF.

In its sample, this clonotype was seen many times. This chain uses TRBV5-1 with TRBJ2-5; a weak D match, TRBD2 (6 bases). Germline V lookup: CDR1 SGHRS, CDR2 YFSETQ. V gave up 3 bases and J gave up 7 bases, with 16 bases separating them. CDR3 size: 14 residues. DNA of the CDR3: TGCGCCAGCAGCTCGGTCTCTATCGGGGGGACCCAGTACTTC. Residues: CASSSVSIGGTQYF.

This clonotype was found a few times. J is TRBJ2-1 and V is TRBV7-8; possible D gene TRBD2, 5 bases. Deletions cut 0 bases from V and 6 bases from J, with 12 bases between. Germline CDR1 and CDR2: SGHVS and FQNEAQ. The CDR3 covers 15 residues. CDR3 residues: CASSLAVLAGNEQFF. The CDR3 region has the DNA TGTGCCAGCAGCTTAGCGGTGCTAGCCGGCAATGAGCAGTTCTTC.

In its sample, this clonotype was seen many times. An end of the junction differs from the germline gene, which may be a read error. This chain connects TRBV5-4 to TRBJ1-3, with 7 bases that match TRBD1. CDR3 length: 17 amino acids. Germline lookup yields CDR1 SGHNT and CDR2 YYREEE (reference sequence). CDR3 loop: CASSLTGATPSENTIYF. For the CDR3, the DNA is TGTGCCAGCAGCTTGACAGGGGCCACCCCTTCTGAAAACACCATATATTTT.

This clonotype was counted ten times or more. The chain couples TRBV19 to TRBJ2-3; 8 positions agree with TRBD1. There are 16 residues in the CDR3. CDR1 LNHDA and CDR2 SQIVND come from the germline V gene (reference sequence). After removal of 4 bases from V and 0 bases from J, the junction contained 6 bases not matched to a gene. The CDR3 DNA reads TGTGCCAGTAGTACGAGCCGGGACAGGAGCACAGATACGCAGTATTTT. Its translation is CASSTSRDRSTDTQYF.

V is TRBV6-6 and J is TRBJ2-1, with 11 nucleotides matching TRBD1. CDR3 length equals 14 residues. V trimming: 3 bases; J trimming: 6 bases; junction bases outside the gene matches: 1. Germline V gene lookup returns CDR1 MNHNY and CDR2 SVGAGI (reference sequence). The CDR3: CASSYGQGANEQFF. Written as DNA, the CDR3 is TGTGCCAGCAGTTATGGACAGGGGGCCAATGAGCAGTTCTTC.